Listed here are 10 T cell receptor beta chains from one sample, sequenced in a study of T cell responses to AZD1222 COVID-19 vaccine. TCRdb's copy holds only in-frame clones and misses some; the assay was immunoSEQ multiplex PCR. The sample yields fewer than 95,000 clones, 75% to 90% seen once. The source material was peripheral blood, sampled on day 0 of AZD1222 vaccination. The receptors derive from an adult in good health.

The chain joins TRBV2 to TRBJ1-4; 8 bases align to TRBD1. The V gene end was trimmed by 6 bases and the J gene end by 7 bases; junction bases not matched to a gene: 7. The CDR3 loop spans 14 amino acids. The V gene's germline CDR1 is SNHLY and CDR2 FYNNEI. CDR3 in amino acids: CASRDGQGTEKLFF. The CDR3 nucleotides read TGTGCCAGCAGGGACGGACAGGGCACTGAAAAACTGTTTTTT.

The rearrangement links TRBV18 to TRBJ1-5; D is unclear. The CDR3 loop spans 15 amino acids. CDR1 and CDR2 (germline): KGHSH, LQKENI. V lost 2 bases, J lost 0 bases, and 8 bases lay in between. CDR3 nucleotide sequence: TGTGCCAGCTCACCAGGTGACGATAGCAATCAGCCCCAGCATTTT. Translating it yields CASSPGDDSNQPQHF.

The table lists this clone with a count of one. The rearrangement joins TRBV7-6 to TRBJ2-7, with D maybe TRBD2 (5 bases). Germline CDR1 is SGHVS and CDR2 is FNYEAQ. The CDR3 consists of 16 residues. V shed 5 bases and J shed 5 bases, with 22 bases lying between them. CDR3 nucleotide sequence: TGTGCCAGCAGCCCTGGGTGGGCGGGCGCTGGCCACGAGCAGTACTTC. Translation gives CASSPGWAGAGHEQYF.

This clone is termed medium-sized. The chain employs TRBV6-2 or TRBV6-3 and TRBJ2-7; TRBD1 agrees at 8 bases. Losses at the gene ends were 4 bases for V and 2 bases for J; bases not matched to a gene: 7. The length of the CDR3 is 15 residues. Germline lookup yields CDR1 MNHEY and CDR2 SVGEGT. The CDR3 sequence: CASSLPGQVPYEQYF. CDR3 in DNA: TGTGCCAGCAGTTTACCGGGACAGGTCCCCTACGAGCAGTACTTC.

J is TRBJ2-5 and V is TRBV2, with 11 bases aligning to TRBD2. The CDR3 has 15 amino acids. Per germline, CDR1 SNHLY and CDR2 FYNNEI. V lost 10 bases and J lost 9; bases outside the gene matches: 16. DNA of the CDR3: TGTGCCACGCGCTCCGGGACTAGCGGCCCAAGAGCCCAGTACTTC. Its translation is CATRSGTSGPRAQYF.

The chain uses TRBV27 and TRBJ2-3; D not certain. The V end was cut by 6 bases, the J end by 0 bases, with 4 bases between. Germline values: CDR1 MNHEY, CDR2 SMNVEV (reference sequence). There are 12 residues in the CDR3. CDR3 nucleotide sequence: TGTGCCAGCAGGCCTAGCACAGATACGCAGTATTTT. Translation gives CASRPSTDTQYF.

This clone is a singleton in its sample. The rearrangement joins TRBV14 to TRBJ1-1, with D unclear. V dropped 4 bases and J dropped 4 bases, with 13 bases sitting between them. Germline CDR1 reads SGHDN; CDR2 reads FVKESK. This CDR3 has 14 residues. The CDR3 DNA reads as TGTGCCAGCAGCCGCCTGGTATTCGGCACTGAAGCTTTCTTT. Its protein product is CASSRLVFGTEAFF.

The chain recombines TRBV19 with TRBJ1-5, with a possible D match to TRBD1 (5 bases). There are 16 residues in the CDR3. Germline V gives CDR1 LNHDA, CDR2 SQIVND (reference sequence). Trimming shortened V by 0 bases and J by 5 bases, and 14 bases separated the two germline ends. CDR3 DNA: TGTGCCAGTAGTATAGATCGGGGGGAGTATTATCAGCCCCAGCATTTT. Translation gives CASSIDRGEYYQPQHF.

The chain has TRBV28 and TRBJ1-1, with 8 nucleotides matching TRBD1. V lost 6 bases, J lost 3 bases, and 3 bases stayed unmatched. CDR1 is MDHEN, CDR2 SYDVKM, per germline. The CDR3 loop spans 13 amino acids. CDR3 amino acids: CASSPDRDTEAFF. The CDR3 coding sequence is TGTGCCAGCAGCCCGGACAGGGACACTGAAGCTTTCTTT.

This clone was counted once. This rearrangement joins TRBV7-9 to TRBJ2-1, with TRBD2 matching over 11 bases. V shed 1 base and J 10 bases; nucleotides not matched to a gene: 6. Germline V CDR1 and CDR2: SEHNR, FQNEAQ (reference sequence). CDR3 length: 15 residues. Here the CDR3 DNA reads TGTGCCAGCAGCTTAGGACTAGCGGGAACGGAGGAGCAGTTCTTC. Amino acids: CASSLGLAGTEEQFF.